The text below deals with one T cell receptor (beta chain). Its antigen is not identified. The data were taken from a study of chemoradiotherapy in HPV16-positive cancers. Study-wide points: Non-HPV-specific T cells did not expand in tumors during treatment, whereas candidate HPV-specific clones and E7-related motifs did.

The germline CDR1 and CDR2 sequences are LNHDA and SQIVND (reference sequence). V lost 5 bases to trimming and J lost 8 bases; unmatched junction nucleotides: 8. The CDR3 has 14 residues. Over chemoradiotherapy, repertoires were sampled more than once. Assay: immunoSEQ multiplex PCR; the TCRdb copy retains only in-frame clones and omits some. This table has around 17,000 clones, 89% appearing once. This TCR was recovered from a human donor with HPV-associated anogenital cancer. The sequencing used blood, collected from a patient who underwent chemoradiotherapy. The V gene is TRBV19, the J gene TRBJ1-4; 7 bases map to TRBD1. The chain's CDR3 is CASSPDRVWEKLFF. CDR3 sequence (DNA): TGTGCCAGTAGTCCCGACAGGGTGTGGGAAAAACTGTTTTTT.